The source of this TCR beta chain is a study of T cells in localized non-small cell lung cancer. General study points: The study found T cell clonality highest in uninvolved adjacent lung, above tumor.

On this clone itself: Its specificity is not known.

Generated by immunoSEQ multiplex PCR, the TCRdb table keeps only in-frame clones and is missing some. The top ten clones hold over 9.5% of a sample with approximately 30,000 clones, 91% of them seen once. Germline CDR1 and CDR2: PRHDT and FYEKMQ (reference sequence). This CDR3 contains 17 residues. V was cut by 2 bases and J by 0 bases, with 14 bases left in between. The sequencing here drew on peripheral blood mononuclear cells, taken before any cancer treatment. The rearrangement joins TRBV13 to TRBJ1-3; tentative D call: TRBD1 (6 bases). This clonotype originated in a female donor of 60 years or more with stage II lung adenocarcinoma. CDR3 bases: TGTGCCAGCAGCTTACGAGGGGGAAGAAGCTCTGGAAACACCATATATTTT. Translation gives CASSLRGGRSSGNTIYF. Supplemented by reference TRBV13 and TRBJ1-3, the full variable domain reads AAGVIQSPRHLIKEKRETATLKCYPIPRHDTVYWYQQGPGQDPQFLISFYEKMQSDKGSIPDRFSAQQFSDYHSELNMSSLELGDSALYFCASSLRGGRSSGNTIYFGEGSWLTVV.